These 32 T cell receptor beta chains share one sample of origin, sequenced in a study of cytomegalovirus exposure and HLA in healthy donors (dated by TCRdb to 2015 to 2018). The method behind the library was the immunoSEQ multiplex PCR assay. A mixture of 60 forward primers for TCR Vbeta segments and 13 reverse primers for TCR Jbeta segments was used in the multiplex PCR. TCRdb carries this immuneACCESS record with in-frame sequences only. Its versions omit some clonotypes, under half of them owing to an unresolved V gene in the studies checked, with the rest unexplained. This specimen's table enumerates 150,000 to 200,000 clones. Of the sample, 0.7% to 0.8% falls within the top ten clones. The sequencing input was PBMCs. Receptors originate from a boy aged 5-17 years in good health and CMV-seronegative.

The chain links TRBV5-1 to TRBJ1-2; D is unresolved. V was clipped by 0 bases and J by 1 base, with 7 bases between them. The CDR3 runs 14 residues. CDR1 SGHRS and CDR2 YFSETQ come from the germline V gene. CDR3 nucleotides: TGCGCCAGCAGCTTGGCTCCAGTTAACTATGGCTACACCTTC. Encoded protein: CASSLAPVNYGYTF.

V gene TRBV25-1 combines with J gene TRBJ2-7; 9 bases align to TRBD2. Trimming took 4 bases from V and 3 from J; bases not matched to a gene: 10. The CDR3 extends over 16 amino acids. CDR1 is MGHDK and CDR2 is SYGVNS in the germline V gene. The CDR3 protein is CASSAGGGGGYYEQYF. CDR3 in DNA: TGTGCCAGCAGTGCTGGCGGGGGGGGAGGTTACTACGAGCAGTACTTC.

V gene TRBV9 combines with J gene TRBJ2-1, with 15 bases fitting TRBD2. There are 19 residues in the CDR3. CDR1 is SGDLS, CDR2 YYNGEE, per germline. With V trimmed by 3 bases and J by 0 bases, 7 bases remained unmatched. CDR3 bases: TGTGCCAGCAGCGGGACTAGCGGGGGGGTCATAAGCTCCTACAATGAGCAGTTCTTC. It yields the protein CASSGTSGGVISSYNEQFF.

This rearrangement joins TRBV5-5 to TRBJ1-5; TRBD1 aligns across 9 bases. The CDR3 consists of 15 residues. The junction had 7 bases not matched to a gene; V was cut back by 4 bases and J by 5 bases. Germline V CDR1 and CDR2: SGHKS, YYEKEE (reference sequence). The CDR3 loop reads CASSRDRVTDQPQHF. CDR3 DNA: TGTGCCAGCAGCAGGGACAGGGTTACCGATCAGCCCCAGCATTTT.

The chain uses TRBV29-1 and TRBJ2-1; TRBD1 matches 7 bases. With 3 bases clipped from V and 0 bases from J, the junction kept 5 bases outside the gene matches. This CDR3 has 15 residues. The germline V gene has CDR1 SQVTM and CDR2 ANQGSEA. The CDR3 spells CSVDWGQSSYNEQFF. In DNA form, the CDR3 reads TGCAGCGTTGATTGGGGACAGAGCTCCTACAATGAGCAGTTCTTC.

This chain links TRBV11-2 with TRBJ2-7, with 7 bases that match TRBD1. CDR3 size: 14 residues. Trimming cost V 4 bases and J 6 bases; bases outside gene matches: 9. Germline CDR1 is SGHAT and CDR2 is FQNNGV. This chain's CDR3 is CASSSGTASLEQYF. The CDR3 nucleotides are TGTGCCAGCAGCTCCGGGACAGCGTCCCTCGAGCAGTACTTC.

This chain links TRBV11-3 with TRBJ2-3, with 10 bases aligning to TRBD2. CDR1 is SGHNT and CDR2 is YENEEA in the germline V gene. Trimming at V came to 6 bases and at J to 2 bases, leaving 8 bases not matched to a gene. This CDR3 is built from 16 residues. The CDR3 bases are TGTGCCAGCAGTCGCCTAGCGGGGGCTCCCACAGATACGCAGTATTTT. Its protein is CASSRLAGAPTDTQYF.

The rearrangement uses TRBV18 and TRBJ1-1, with D uncertain. The CDR3 consists of 16 residues. Between the trimmed V and J ends, which lost 3 bases and 0 bases, there was a span of 14 bases. Germline-derived CDR1 and CDR2 are KGHSH and LQKENI. Here the CDR3 reads CASSPTDGALNTEAFF. The CDR3 DNA is TGTGCCAGCTCACCGACTGACGGAGCCTTGAACACTGAAGCTTTCTTT.

The V call is TRBV11-2, the J call TRBJ2-5; D not resolved. The CDR3 is 11 amino acids. The V end lost 1 base, the J end lost 7 bases, and 4 bases lay between the germline ends. CDR1 SGHAT and CDR2 FQNNGV come from the germline V gene. The chain's CDR3 is CASSLARTQYF. Here the CDR3 DNA reads TGTGCCAGCAGCTTAGCCAGGACCCAGTACTTC. Full variable domain (missing parts from reference TRBV11-2 and TRBJ2-5): EAGVAQSPRYKIIEKRQSVAFWCNPISGHATLYWYQQILGQGPKLLIQFQNNGVVDDSQLPKDRFSAERLKGVDSTLKIQPAKLEDSAVYLCASSLARTQYFGPGTRLLVL.

V is TRBV30 and J is TRBJ1-2, with D possibly being TRBD1 (5 bases). CDR1 and CDR2 (germline): GTSNPN, SVGIG (reference sequence). Trimming cost V 0 bases and J 3 bases, with 11 bases left between them. This CDR3 has 14 residues. The CDR3 coding sequence is TGTGCCTGGAGTGTACCCGGACACTACTATGGCTACACCTTC. This encodes CAWSVPGHYYGYTF.

The chain couples TRBV4-2 to TRBJ1-4; 7 nucleotides agree with TRBD1. The germline V gene encodes CDR1 LGHNA and CDR2 YNFKEQ. V was pared by 4 bases and J by 2 bases, with 10 bases of the junction left unmatched. The CDR3 is 17 residues long. The CDR3 sequence is CASSPLLSDRTNEKLFF. CDR3 DNA sequence: TGTGCCAGCAGCCCCCTCCTTTCGGACAGGACTAATGAAAAACTGTTTTTT.

J is TRBJ1-2 and V is TRBV30; 7 nucleotides agree with TRBD1. This CDR3 has 15 amino acids. Germline CDR1 is GTSNPN and CDR2 is SVGIG (reference sequence). V lost 1 base, J lost 6 bases, and 11 bases stayed unmatched. The CDR3 nucleotides read TGTGCCTGGAGTGACAAGGGGGCGGTCGGAAATGGCTACACCTTC. It yields the protein CAWSDKGAVGNGYTF.

The J gene is TRBJ2-5, the V gene TRBV5-4, with a tentative D call TRBD2 (6 bases). The tail of the sequence fits TRBJ2-7 better, so the J call may be wrong. CDR1 is SGHNT and CDR2 is YYREEE in the germline V gene (reference sequence). This CDR3 is 15 amino acids long. As DNA, the CDR3 is TGTGCCAGCAGCGGCGGGACGGCCGATACCTACGAGCAGTACTTC. Translation gives CASSGGTADTYEQYF.

V and J are TRBV9 and TRBJ2-7; TRBD2 agrees at 13 bases. This CDR3 comprises 17 residues. CDR1 and CDR2 from the germline V gene are SGDLS and YYNGEE. V gave up 4 bases and J gave up 1 base; unmatched junction bases: 8. The CDR3 DNA follows: TGTGCCAGCAGCCACCGCCCGGGACTAGCGGGGTCCTACGAGCAGTACTTC. Translated, it gives CASSHRPGLAGSYEQYF.

V is TRBV4-1 and J is TRBJ2-7; the match to TRBD1 covers 8 bases. This CDR3 region has 16 residues. Germline V gene data show CDR1 as MGHRA and CDR2 as YSYEKL. The J segment lost 6 bases and the V segment lost 2 bases, leaving 12 bases of the junction unmatched. The CDR3 DNA reads TGCGCCAGCAGCCAAATCTATCCGGGACAGGCGGGCGAGCAGTACTTC. This codes for CASSQIYPGQAGEQYF.

The chain has TRBV28 and TRBJ1-5, with D possibly TRBD1 on 5 matching bases. The germline V and J ends were trimmed by 5 bases and 1 base, with 24 bases remaining between them. From germline, CDR1 is MDHEN and CDR2 SYDVKM. CDR3 length equals 19 residues. The CDR3 DNA reads TGTGCCAGCAGTAAGGGAGGGGTAAAAAGGTTGGGAAGCAATCAGCCCCAGCATTTT. The encoded protein is CASSKGGVKRLGSNQPQHF.

The chain uses TRBV15 and TRBJ1-3, with TRBD1 as a possible D gene (5 bases). This CDR3 region has 15 residues. From germline, CDR1 is LNHNV and CDR2 YYDKDF (reference sequence). V gave up 5 bases and J gave up 0 bases, with 11 bases separating them. The CDR3 bases are TGTGCCACCAGCCGAAAGCAGGGCTCTGGAAACACCATATATTTT. Translation: CATSRKQGSGNTIYF.

V and J are TRBV10-1 and TRBJ2-5, with 9 bases identical to TRBD1. The end of the DNA aligns better with TRBJ2-7, so the J call may be wrong. CDR1 is WNHNN, CDR2 SYGVQD, per germline (reference sequence). The CDR3 has 15 amino acids. CDR3: CASSPGTGPPYEQYF. The CDR3 bases are TGCGCCAGCAGCCCCGGGACAGGGCCACCCTACGAGCAGTACTTC.

The V gene is TRBV5-1, the J gene TRBJ1-1; 7 bases are a match to TRBD1. V lost 3 bases and J lost 5; bases outside the gene matches: 10. The CDR3 runs 15 residues. Germline loops: CDR1 SGHRS, CDR2 YFSETQ. In DNA form, the CDR3 reads TGCGCCAGCAGCTCAGGTCGACAGGGCGGAACTGAAGCTTTCTTT. This gives the protein CASSSGRQGGTEAFF.

This chain joins TRBV7-8 and TRBJ2-2, with 7 nucleotides matching TRBD1. This CDR3 is built from 15 residues. The ends lost 4 bases at V and 3 bases at J; junction bases unmatched: 5. Germline V gene data show CDR1 as SGHVS and CDR2 as FQNEAQ. The CDR3 DNA reads TGTGCCAGCAGCTCCGGGACAGAAGACACCGGGGAGCTGTTTTTT. Translated, it gives CASSSGTEDTGELFF.

The gene calls are TRBV5-4 and TRBJ1-4; D gene ambiguous. V was clipped by 0 bases and J by 6 bases, with 6 bases between them. CDR3 length equals 13 residues. Germline V gives CDR1 SGHNT, CDR2 YYREEE (reference sequence). CDR3 sequence: CASSLELHEKLFF. The CDR3 DNA reads TGTGCCAGCAGCTTGGAGCTGCATGAAAAACTGTTTTTT.

The CDR3 loop is CASSGGARYSEAFF. The CDR3, as DNA: TGTGCCAGTTCTGGGGGGGCTCGGTACTCTGAAGCTTTCTTT. The genes are TRBV6-6 and TRBJ1-1; D perhaps matches TRBD1 (6 bases). Trimming removed 9 bases at V and 6 bases at J, with 20 bases between. The CDR3 loop spans 14 amino acids. The germline V gene has CDR1 MNHNY and CDR2 SVGAGI (reference sequence).

This chain links TRBV7-6 with TRBJ1-1; TRBD1 matches at 7 bases. With 1 base clipped from V and 8 bases from J, the junction kept 7 bases outside the gene matches. Germline CDR1 is SGHVS and CDR2 is FNYEAQ. The CDR3 consists of 14 residues. CDR3 bases: TGTGCCAGCAGCTTAGAGTTAGGGGGCGCGGAAGCTTTCTTT. Translating gives CASSLELGGAEAFF.

The chain couples TRBV6-6 to TRBJ1-5; 9 positions match TRBD1. Germline CDR1 MNHNY, CDR2 SVGAGI (reference sequence). The V gene end was trimmed by 6 bases and the J gene end by 0 bases; junction bases not matched to a gene: 0. There are 14 residues in the CDR3. The CDR3 sequence is CASRDRGSNQPQHF. In DNA, the CDR3 is TGTGCCAGCAGGGACAGGGGTAGCAATCAGCCCCAGCATTTT.

The chain uses TRBV5-4 and TRBJ2-3; 8 nucleotides line up with TRBD1. The CDR3 contains 14 residues. Germline loops: CDR1 SGHNT, CDR2 YYREEE (reference sequence). V trimming: 5 bases; J trimming: 5 bases; junction bases outside the gene matches: 7. As DNA, the CDR3 is TGTGCCAGCAGGAGACAGGGGCAGGGAGATACGCAGTATTTT. It yields the protein CASRRQGQGDTQYF.

As concerns this clone: Mismatch with germline at one junction end may stem from a read error. The chain recombines TRBV4-1 with TRBJ1-1; D is ambiguous. The germline CDR1 and CDR2 sequences are MGHRA and YSYEKL. This CDR3 is built from 12 residues. CDR3 amino acids: CASSQVNNEAFF. CDR3 DNA sequence: TGCGCCAGCAGCCAAGTAAACAATGAAGCTTTCTTT.

The rearrangement uses TRBV10-3 and TRBJ1-1; 8 positions match TRBD1. The V segment lost 5 bases and the J segment 4 bases; nucleotides outside the gene matches: 3. The germline gives CDR1 ENHRY, CDR2 SYGVKD. This CDR3 spans 13 amino acids. The DNA for the CDR3 is TGTGCCATCAGTCCGACAGGGGTCACTGAAGCTTTCTTT. Amino acids: CAISPTGVTEAFF.

This chain uses TRBV14 with TRBJ2-7, with 7 bases lining up with TRBD1. This CDR3 has 13 amino acids. Germline V gene data show CDR1 as SGHDN and CDR2 as FVKESK. The J segment lost 7 bases and the V segment lost 4 bases, leaving 7 bases of the junction unmatched. CDR3 sequence (DNA): TGTGCCAGCAGCCCCTGGACAGGCCTTGAGCAGTACTTC. This codes for CASSPWTGLEQYF.

The chain combines TRBV28 with TRBJ2-7, with D possibly matching TRBD2 (5 bases). V shed 2 bases and J shed 3 bases, with 11 bases lying between them. This CDR3 has 14 residues. Germline V gene lookup returns CDR1 MDHEN and CDR2 SYDVKM. For the CDR3, the DNA is TGTGCCAGCAGTTTACGGGGTCGGGACTACGAGCAGTACTTC. It specifies CASSLRGRDYEQYF. The variable domain in full, with the rest retrieved from reference TRBV28 and TRBJ2-7, is DVKVTQSSRYLVKRTGEKVFLECVQDMDHENMFWYRQDPGLGLRLIYFSYDVKMKEKGDIPEGYSVSREKKERFSLILESASTNQTSMYLCASSLRGRDYEQYFGPGTRLTVT.

The chain has TRBV5-6 and TRBJ1-5; D call uncertain. Trimming shortened V by 4 bases and J by 4 bases, and 15 bases separated the two germline ends. This CDR3 contains 15 residues. The germline V gene encodes CDR1 SGHDT and CDR2 YYEEEE. CDR3 in amino acids: CASSLAEGRNQPQHF. The CDR3 DNA sequence: TGTGCCAGCAGCCTCGCGGAAGGTCGTAATCAGCCCCAGCATTTT.

The chain links TRBV9 to TRBJ2-3, with D perhaps matching TRBD2 (6 bases). Per germline, CDR1 SGDLS and CDR2 YYNGEE. Trimming left V 0 bases short and J 3 bases short, with 11 bases between. This CDR3 has 15 residues. CDR3 residues: CASSVALGTTDTQYF. The CDR3 bases are TGTGCCAGCAGCGTAGCTCTAGGGACTACAGATACGCAGTATTTT.

The chain is built from TRBV6-5 and TRBJ1-2; no reliable D call. Germline V gene sequence: CDR1 MNHEY, CDR2 SVGAGI. The CDR3 is 12 amino acids. Trimming removed 6 bases at V and 5 bases at J, with 10 bases between. The CDR3, as DNA: TGTGCCAGCAGCACCGGGGATTATGGCTACACCTTC. The encoded protein is CASSTGDYGYTF.